This entry concerns a single TCR beta chain. Produced via immunoSEQ multiplex PCR; TCRdb's table is partial and in-frame only. The table has tens of thousands of clones, 80% to 95% seen once. Looked up from germline, CDR1 is LNHDA and CDR2 is SQIVND (reference sequence). There are 13 residues in the CDR3. V was shortened by 8 bases and J by 6 bases, with 14 bases between the two germline ends. These data originate in a study of technical replicates of blood from a few donors. V usage is TRBV19 and J usage is TRBJ1-5; D possibly corresponds to TRBD1 (5 bases). Input material: T cells isolated from PBMCs. This sequence originates from a human donor in good health. Here the CDR3 DNA reads TGTGCCAGTTACGGCCAGGGAAGTCAGCCCCAGCATTTT. It codes for CASYGQGSQPQHF.